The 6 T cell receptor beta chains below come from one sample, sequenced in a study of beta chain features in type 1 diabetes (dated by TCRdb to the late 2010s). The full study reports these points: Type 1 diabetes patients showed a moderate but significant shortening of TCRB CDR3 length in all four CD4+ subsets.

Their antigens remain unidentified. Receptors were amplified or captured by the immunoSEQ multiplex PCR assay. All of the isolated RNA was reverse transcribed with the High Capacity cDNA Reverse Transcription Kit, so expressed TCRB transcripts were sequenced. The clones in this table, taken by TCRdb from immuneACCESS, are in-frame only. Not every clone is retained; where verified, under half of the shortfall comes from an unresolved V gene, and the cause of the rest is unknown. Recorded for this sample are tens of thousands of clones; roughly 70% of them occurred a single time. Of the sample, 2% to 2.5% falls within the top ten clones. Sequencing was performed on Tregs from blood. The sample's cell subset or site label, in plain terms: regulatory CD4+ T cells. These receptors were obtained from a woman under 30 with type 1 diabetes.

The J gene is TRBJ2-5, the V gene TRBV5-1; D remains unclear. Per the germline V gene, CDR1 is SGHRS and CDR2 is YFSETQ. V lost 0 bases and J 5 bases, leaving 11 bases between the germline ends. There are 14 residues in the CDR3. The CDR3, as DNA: TGCGCCAGCAGCTTGGGGGCTGGGTGGGAGACCCAGTACTTC. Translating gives CASSLGAGWETQYF.

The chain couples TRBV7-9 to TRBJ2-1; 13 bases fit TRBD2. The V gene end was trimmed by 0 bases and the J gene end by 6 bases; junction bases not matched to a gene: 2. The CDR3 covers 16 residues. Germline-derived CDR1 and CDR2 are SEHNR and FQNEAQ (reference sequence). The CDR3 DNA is TGTGCCAGCAGCTTAGCCGGGACTAGCGGGATCAATGAGCAGTTCTTC. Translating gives CASSLAGTSGINEQFF.

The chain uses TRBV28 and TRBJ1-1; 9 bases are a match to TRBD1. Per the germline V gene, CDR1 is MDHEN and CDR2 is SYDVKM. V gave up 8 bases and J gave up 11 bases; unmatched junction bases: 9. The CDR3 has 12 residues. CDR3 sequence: CASWNRGPLAFF. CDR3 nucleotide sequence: TGTGCCAGCTGGAACAGGGGGCCCCTCGCTTTCTTT. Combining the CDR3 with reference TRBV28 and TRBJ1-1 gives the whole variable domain DVKVTQSSRYLVKRTGEKVFLECVQDMDHENMFWYRQDPGLGLRLIYFSYDVKMKEKGDIPEGYSVSREKKERFSLILESASTNQTSMYLCASWNRGPLAFFGQGTRLTVV.

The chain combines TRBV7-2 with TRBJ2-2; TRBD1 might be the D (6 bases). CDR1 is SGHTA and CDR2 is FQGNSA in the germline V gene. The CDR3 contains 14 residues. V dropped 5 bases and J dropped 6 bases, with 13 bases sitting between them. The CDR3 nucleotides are TGTGCCAGCAGCCTCCAACAGGGATCCGGGGAGCTGTTTTTT. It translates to CASSLQQGSGELFF.

The CDR3 reads CASSQSGGTGAGTQYF. CDR3 bases: TGCGCCAGCAGTCAATCGGGAGGAACAGGGGCCGGGACCCAGTACTTC. The chain carries TRBV23-1 and TRBJ2-5; perhaps TRBD1 as D (7 bases). TRBV23-1 is given ORF status, its function remaining uncertain. V was trimmed by 0 bases and J by 7 bases, leaving 18 bases between them. The CDR3 loop spans 16 amino acids.

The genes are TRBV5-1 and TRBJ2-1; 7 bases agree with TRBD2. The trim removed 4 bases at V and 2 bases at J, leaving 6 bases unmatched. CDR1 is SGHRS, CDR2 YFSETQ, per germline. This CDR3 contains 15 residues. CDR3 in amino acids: CASSPGRTTYNEQFF. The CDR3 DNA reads TGCGCCAGCAGCCCCGGGAGGACAACCTACAATGAGCAGTTCTTC.